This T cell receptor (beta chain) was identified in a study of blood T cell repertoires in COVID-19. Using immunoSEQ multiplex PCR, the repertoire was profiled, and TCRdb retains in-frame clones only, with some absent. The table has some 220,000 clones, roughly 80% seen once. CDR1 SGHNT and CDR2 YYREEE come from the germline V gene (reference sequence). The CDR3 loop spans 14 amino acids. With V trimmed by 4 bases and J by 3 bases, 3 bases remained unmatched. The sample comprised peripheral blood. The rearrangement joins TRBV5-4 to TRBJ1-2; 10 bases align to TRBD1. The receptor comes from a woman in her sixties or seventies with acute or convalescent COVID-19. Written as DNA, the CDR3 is TGTGCCAGCAGCCCGGGGACAGGGGACTATGGCTACACCTTC. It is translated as CASSPGTGDYGYTF.